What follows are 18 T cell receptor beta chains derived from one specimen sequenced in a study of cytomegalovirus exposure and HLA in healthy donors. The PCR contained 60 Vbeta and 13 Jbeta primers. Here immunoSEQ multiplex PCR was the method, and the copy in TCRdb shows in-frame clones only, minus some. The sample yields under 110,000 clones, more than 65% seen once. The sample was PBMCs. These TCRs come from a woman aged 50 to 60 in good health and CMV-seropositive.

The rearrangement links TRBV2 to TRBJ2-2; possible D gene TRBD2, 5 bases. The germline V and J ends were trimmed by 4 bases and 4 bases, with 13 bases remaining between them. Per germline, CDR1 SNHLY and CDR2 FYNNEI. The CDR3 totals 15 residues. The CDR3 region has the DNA TGTGCCAGCAGTGGACTAACCAGCGGCACCGGGGAGCTGTTTTTT. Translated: CASSGLTSGTGELFF.

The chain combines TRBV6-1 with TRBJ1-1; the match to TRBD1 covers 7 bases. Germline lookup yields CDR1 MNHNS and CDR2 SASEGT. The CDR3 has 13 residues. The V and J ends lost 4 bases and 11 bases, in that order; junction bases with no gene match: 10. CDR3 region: CASSASLGGGAFF. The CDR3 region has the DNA TGTGCCAGCAGTGCGTCTTTAGGGGGCGGCGCTTTCTTT.

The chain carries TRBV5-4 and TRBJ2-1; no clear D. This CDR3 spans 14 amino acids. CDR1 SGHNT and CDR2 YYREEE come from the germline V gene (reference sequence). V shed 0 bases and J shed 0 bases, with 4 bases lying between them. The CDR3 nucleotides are TGTGCCAGCAGCTTGGAACTCTCCTACAATGAGCAGTTCTTC. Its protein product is CASSLELSYNEQFF.

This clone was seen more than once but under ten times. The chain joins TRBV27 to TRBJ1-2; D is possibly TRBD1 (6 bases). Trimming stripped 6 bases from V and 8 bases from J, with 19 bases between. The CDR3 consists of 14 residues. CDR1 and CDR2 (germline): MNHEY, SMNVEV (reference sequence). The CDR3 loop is CASRRDRGAPGYTF. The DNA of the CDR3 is TGTGCCAGCAGGCGGGATCGGGGGGCGCCCGGCTACACCTTC.

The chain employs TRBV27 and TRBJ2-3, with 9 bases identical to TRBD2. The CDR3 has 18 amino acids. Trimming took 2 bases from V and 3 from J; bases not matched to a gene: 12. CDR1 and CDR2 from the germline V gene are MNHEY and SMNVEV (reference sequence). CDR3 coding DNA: TGTGCCAGCAGTTTAGGAAGCGGGGGGATTTGGGTGACAGATACGCAGTATTTT. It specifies CASSLGSGGIWVTDTQYF.

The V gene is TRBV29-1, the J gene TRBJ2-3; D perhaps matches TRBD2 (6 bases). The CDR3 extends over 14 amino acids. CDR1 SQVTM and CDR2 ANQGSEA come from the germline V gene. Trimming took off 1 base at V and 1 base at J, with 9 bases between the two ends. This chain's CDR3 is CSVEGGERTDTQYF. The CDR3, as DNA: TGCAGCGTTGAAGGCGGGGAACGCACAGATACGCAGTATTTT.

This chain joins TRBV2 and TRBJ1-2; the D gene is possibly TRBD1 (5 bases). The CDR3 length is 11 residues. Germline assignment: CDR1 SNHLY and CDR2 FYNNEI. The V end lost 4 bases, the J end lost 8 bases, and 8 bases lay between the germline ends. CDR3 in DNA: TGTGCCAGCAGTGGGACATACGGCTACACCTTC. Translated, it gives CASSGTYGYTF.

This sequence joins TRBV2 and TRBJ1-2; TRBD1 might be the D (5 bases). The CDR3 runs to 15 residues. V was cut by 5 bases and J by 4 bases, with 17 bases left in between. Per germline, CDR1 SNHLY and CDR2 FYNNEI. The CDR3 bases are TGTGCCAGCAGTCACAAAAATCAGGGTTTCTATGGCTACACCTTC. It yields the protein CASSHKNQGFYGYTF.

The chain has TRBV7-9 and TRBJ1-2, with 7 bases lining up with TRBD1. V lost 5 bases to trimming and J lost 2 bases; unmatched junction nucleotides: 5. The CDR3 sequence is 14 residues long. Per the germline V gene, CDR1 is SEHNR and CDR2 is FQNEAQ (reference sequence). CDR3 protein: CASSADRENYGYTF. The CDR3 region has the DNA TGTGCCAGCAGCGCCGACAGGGAGAACTATGGCTACACCTTC.

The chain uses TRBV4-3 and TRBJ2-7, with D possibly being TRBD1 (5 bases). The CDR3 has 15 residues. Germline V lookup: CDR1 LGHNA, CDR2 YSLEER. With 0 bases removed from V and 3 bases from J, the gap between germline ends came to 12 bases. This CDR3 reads CASSQDQGTYYEQYF. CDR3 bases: TGCGCCAGCAGCCAAGATCAGGGTACCTACTACGAGCAGTACTTC.

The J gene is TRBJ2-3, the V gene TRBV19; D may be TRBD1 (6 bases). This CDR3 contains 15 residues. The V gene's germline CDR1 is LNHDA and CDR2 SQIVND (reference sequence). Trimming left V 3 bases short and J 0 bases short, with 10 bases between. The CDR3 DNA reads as TGTGCCAGTAGTATGGACAGATCAAGCACAGATACGCAGTATTTT. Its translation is CASSMDRSSTDTQYF. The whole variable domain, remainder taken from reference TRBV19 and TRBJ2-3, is DGGITQSPKYLFRKEGQNVTLSCEQNLNHDAMYWYRQDPGQGLRLIYYSQIVNDFQKGDIAEGYSVSREKKESFPLTVTSAQKNPTAFYLCASSMDRSSTDTQYFGPGTRLTVL.

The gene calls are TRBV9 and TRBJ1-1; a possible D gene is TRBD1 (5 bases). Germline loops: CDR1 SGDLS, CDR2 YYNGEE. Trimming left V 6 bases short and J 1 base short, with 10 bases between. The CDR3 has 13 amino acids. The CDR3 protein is CASTAGGNTEAFF. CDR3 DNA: TGTGCCAGCACCGCGGGGGGGAACACTGAAGCTTTCTTT.

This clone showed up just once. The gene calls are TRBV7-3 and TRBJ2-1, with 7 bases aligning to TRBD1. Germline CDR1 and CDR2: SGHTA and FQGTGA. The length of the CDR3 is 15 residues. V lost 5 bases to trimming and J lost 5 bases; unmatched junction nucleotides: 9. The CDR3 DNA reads TGTGCCAGCAGCCTCTGGGACAGCGACAACAATGAGCAGTTCTTC. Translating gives CASSLWDSDNNEQFF.

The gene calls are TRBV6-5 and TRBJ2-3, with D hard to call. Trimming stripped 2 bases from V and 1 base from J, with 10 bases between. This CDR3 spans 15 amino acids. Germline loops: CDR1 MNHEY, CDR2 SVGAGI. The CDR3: CASSYGGSGTDTQYF. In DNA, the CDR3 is TGTGCCAGCAGTTACGGCGGTTCGGGCACAGATACGCAGTATTTT.

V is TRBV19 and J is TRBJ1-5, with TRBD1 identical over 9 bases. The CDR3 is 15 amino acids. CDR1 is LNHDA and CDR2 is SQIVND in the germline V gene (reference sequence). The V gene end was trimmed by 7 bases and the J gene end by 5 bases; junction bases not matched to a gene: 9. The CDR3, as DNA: TGTGCCAGTACTACCGGGACAGGGCTTGATCAGCCCCAGCATTTT. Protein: CASTTGTGLDQPQHF.

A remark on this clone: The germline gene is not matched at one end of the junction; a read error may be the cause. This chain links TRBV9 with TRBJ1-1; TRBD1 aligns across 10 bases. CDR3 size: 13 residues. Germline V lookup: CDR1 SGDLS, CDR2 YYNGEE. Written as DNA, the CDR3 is TGTGCCAGCACCGGACTTGGGACAGGGGTTTTTTCCTTT. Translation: CASTGLGTGVFSF.

The CDR3 spells CASSEWGPLSYNEQFF. CDR3 DNA sequence: TGTGCCAGCAGTGAATGGGGGCCCCTCTCCTACAATGAGCAGTTCTTC. J is TRBJ2-1 and V is TRBV6-1; D possibly corresponds to TRBD1 (6 bases). The V gene's germline CDR1 is MNHNS and CDR2 SASEGT. The V gene lost 2 bases and the J gene lost 0 bases, with 11 bases spanning the gap. This CDR3 region has 16 residues.

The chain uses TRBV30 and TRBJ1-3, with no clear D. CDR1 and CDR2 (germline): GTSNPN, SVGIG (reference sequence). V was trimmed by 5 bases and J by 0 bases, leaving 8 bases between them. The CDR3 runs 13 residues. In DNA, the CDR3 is TGTGCCTGGGAGAGGAGCTCTGGAAACACCATATATTTT. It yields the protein CAWERSSGNTIYF.